A selection of T cell receptor beta chains follows, all from one sample in a study of blood T cell repertoires in COVID-19. Sequenced by immunoSEQ multiplex PCR; TCRdb stores in-frame clones only, minus some. The sample has some 190,000 clones, 80% seen once. The sample taken for sequencing was PBMCs or T cells enriched from blood (not recorded which). Source of these receptors: a man aged 25-45 years with acute COVID-19. Each CDR3 is given with its conserved first and last residue. The order of the fields is V gene, D gene, CDR3 length, clone size, J gene, CDR3 DNA, CDR3 protein. The D gene is left open where the match is weak. Only part of the rows carry a size: once, few, many, or a class if the clone is expanded.

TRBV3-1/TRBV3-2	.	17	many	TRBJ1-1	TGTGCCAGCAGCCAGTTGGGGGCCTTACACCTGAACACTGAAGCTTTCTTT	CASSQLGALHLNTEAFF
TRBV9	.	16	.	TRBJ1-2	TGTGCCAGCAGCCCAACACCTACCAGCGCAGCCTATGGCTACACCTTC	CASSPTPTSAAYGYTF
TRBV11-2	TRBD1	16	.	TRBJ2-7	TGTGCCAGCAGCTCGGGGAACAGGGGGTCAACCTACGAGCAGTACTTC	CASSSGNRGSTYEQYF
TRBV19	TRBD2	16	.	TRBJ2-3	TGTGCCAGTAGTATTTTTGGACTAGCGGGGGAAGATACGCAGTATTTT	CASSIFGLAGEDTQYF
TRBV25-1	.	13	.	TRBJ1-5	TGTGCCAGCCAGGACAGAGACAATCAGCCCCAGCATTTT	CASQDRDNQPQHF
TRBV28	.	13	.	TRBJ1-2	TGTGCCAGCAGTTCACAGGGCCGTTATGGCTACACCTTC	CASSSQGRYGYTF
TRBV5-1	.	18	once	TRBJ2-6	TGCGCCAGCAGCTTGGAGGCAGCGGCCCTCTCTGGGGCCAACGTCCTGACTTTC	CASSLEAAALSGANVLTF
TRBV6-5	TRBD1	14	.	TRBJ2-1	TGTGCCAGCAGGGGAGGACAGGGTGGGAATGAGCAGTTCTTC	CASRGGQGGNEQFF
TRBV6-4	TRBD1	15	.	TRBJ1-2	TGTGCCAGCAGTGCCCCCCGGGACAGGGCGCCTGGCTACACCTTC	CASSAPRDRAPGYTF
TRBV7-9	TRBD1	16	few	TRBJ1-6	TGTGCCAGCAGCAAAAGACAGGGGCGATTGAATTCACCCCTCCACTTT	CASSKRQGRLNSPLHF
TRBV5-6	TRBD2	14	.	TRBJ2-7	TGTGCCAGCAGCCTCGGGACTAACGTGCGCGAGCAGTACTTC	CASSLGTNVREQYF
TRBV11-2	.	17	.	TRBJ1-1	TGTGCCAGCAGCTTAGATATAAACACAGGGTTGGGCACTGAAGCTTTCTTT	CASSLDINTGLGTEAFF
TRBV11-1	.	14	.	TRBJ1-1	TGTGCCAGCAGCTTGACAAGTCGCCAAGCTGAAGCTTTCTTT	CASSLTSRQAEAFF
TRBV7-9	.	13	.	TRBJ2-7	TGTGCCAGCAGCTTAGCCCCAGCCTACGAGCAGTACTTC	CASSLAPAYEQYF
TRBV11-2	TRBD2	15	.	TRBJ2-1	TGTGCCAGCAGCTTGACCCGCGGGGGGGCGAATGAGCAGTTCTTC	CASSLTRGGANEQFF
TRBV4-1	.	15	.	TRBJ1-4	TGCGCCAGCAGACTCGGGGCAGGGGTTAATGAAAAACTGTTTTTT	CASRLGAGVNEKLFF
TRBV28	.	13	few	TRBJ1-5	TGTGCCAGCAGACCAGTTAGCAATCAGCCCCAGCATTTT	CASRPVSNQPQHF
TRBV10-3	TRBD2	16	.	TRBJ2-2	TGTGCCATCAGTGAGTCGACTAGCGGAAACACCGGGGAGCTGTTTTTT	CAISESTSGNTGELFF
TRBV5-5	TRBD1	14	once	TRBJ2-7	TGTGCCAGCAGCCAGGGACAGGGGGTATACGAGCAGTACTTC	CASSQGQGVYEQYF
TRBV7-9	.	16	.	TRBJ2-1	TGTGCCAGCAGCTTAGCGGGGAGCCCCGAGCAAAAAGAGCAGTTCTTC	CASSLAGSPEQKEQFF
TRBV19	.	13	.	TRBJ1-3	TGTGCCAGTAGTGCGGAAGCTGGAAACACCATATATTTT	CASSAEAGNTIYF
TRBV6-6	.	13	.	TRBJ2-7	TGTGCCAGCAGCCCGGGACACAACTACGAGCAGTACTTC	CASSPGHNYEQYF
TRBV5-5	.	18	.	TRBJ1-6	TGTGCCAGCAACACGCGGACCCCTAGGGGACAAGGAAATTCACCCCTCCACTTT	CASNTRTPRGQGNSPLHF
TRBV7-9	.	13	few	TRBJ2-1	TGTGCCAGCAGTTCCACAGGCTACAATGAGCAGTTCTTC	CASSSTGYNEQFF
TRBV7-9	TRBD2	16	.	TRBJ2-3	TGTGCCAGCAGCTTCTCTAGCGGGGGGCCGTTTGATACGCAGTATTTT	CASSFSSGGPFDTQYF
TRBV5-1	TRBD1	15	once	TRBJ1-3	TGCGCCAGCAGCCAGGACAGGGCCGGTGGAAACACCATATATTTT	CASSQDRAGGNTIYF
TRBV11-2	.	16	few	TRBJ1-1	TGTGCCAGCAGCGCACTAGCAGGGTCTACGGCCACTGAAGCTTTCTTT	CASSALAGSTATEAFF
TRBV7-3	TRBD2	16	once	TRBJ2-1	TGTGCCAGCAGCTTAACGGCGGGGGGAAATTACAATGAGCAGTTCTTC	CASSLTAGGNYNEQFF
TRBV5-1	TRBD1	14	.	TRBJ2-7	TGCGCCAGCAGCTTGAGACAGGGTATGTACGAGCAGTACTTC	CASSLRQGMYEQYF
TRBV5-1	.	14	.	TRBJ2-3	TGCGCCAGCAGCTGGGCAGGGAGGACAGATACGCAGTATTTT	CASSWAGRTDTQYF
TRBV19	TRBD1	16	.	TRBJ1-1	TGTGCCAGTAGTATGGGACAGATCCGAATGAACACTGAAGCTTTCTTT	CASSMGQIRMNTEAFF
TRBV9	.	14	.	TRBJ1-3	TGTGCCAGCAGCTGGACCACGGGAGGAAACACCATATATTTT	CASSWTTGGNTIYF
TRBV29-1	.	13	few	TRBJ1-3	TGCAGCGTTGTTTCAGGATCTGGAAACACCATATATTTT	CSVVSGSGNTIYF
TRBV29-1	.	12	.	TRBJ2-5	TGCAGCGTTGTAGCAGGGTCCGAGACCCAGTACTTC	CSVVAGSETQYF
TRBV27	TRBD1	15	.	TRBJ1-6	TGTGCCAGCAGTTCGGGGTCACAGGGGAGTTCACCCCTCCACTTT	CASSSGSQGSSPLHF
TRBV5-1	.	13	.	TRBJ2-1	TGCGCCAGCAGCCCCGATTCGGGCGAGGGGCAGTTCTTC	CASSPDSGEGQFF
TRBV10-3	TRBD2	17	.	TRBJ2-7	TGTGCCATCAGGCGGACTAGCGGGGGGGAAAGCTCCTACGAGCAGTACTTC	CAIRRTSGGESSYEQYF
TRBV24-1	TRBD2	17	.	TRBJ2-2	TGTGCCACCAGTGACCCAGCGGGGGGGATATCATCCGGGGAGCTGTTTTTT	CATSDPAGGISSGELFF
TRBV10-3	.	14	.	TRBJ1-3	TGTGCCATCATGACAGACTCCTCTGGAAACACCATATATTTT	CAIMTDSSGNTIYF
TRBV10-3	TRBD1	15	.	TRBJ2-7	TGTGCCATCAGTGAGTCCGACAGGGTTAACTACGAGCAGTACTTC	CAISESDRVNYEQYF
TRBV6-5	TRBD1	15	.	TRBJ1-5	TGTGCCAGCAGTTTGAAGGGGGCTGGCAATCAGCCCCAGCATTTT	CASSLKGAGNQPQHF
TRBV21-1	.	21	.	TRBJ2-6	TGTGCCAGCATCAACGGACAGATCCCAGGACAAGTGAGGTCTGGGGCCAACGTCCTGACTTTC	CASINGQIPGQVRSGANVLTF
TRBV7-3	.	14	.	TRBJ1-1	TGTGCCAGCAGCACCTCCGGGACATTGACTGAAGCTTTCTTT	CASSTSGTLTEAFF
TRBV28	.	15	.	TRBJ1-3	TGTGCCAGCAGTTTGATTCCTACCTCTGGAAACACCATATATTTT	CASSLIPTSGNTIYF
TRBV6-1	TRBD1	16	many	TRBJ1-1	TGTGCCAGCAGTGGACTGGTCGGACAGGGGAACACTGAAGCTTTCTTT	CASSGLVGQGNTEAFF
TRBV18	TRBD1	15	few	TRBJ2-1	TGTGCCAGCTCACCCGGGCAGGGGGATGACAATGAGCAGTTCTTC	CASSPGQGDDNEQFF
TRBV7-6	TRBD1	15	.	TRBJ1-5	TGTGCCAGCAGCTTAGGGGGGACAGGGAATCAGCCCCAGCATTTT	CASSLGGTGNQPQHF
TRBV2	.	15	.	TRBJ2-5	TGTGCCAGCAGTCCGGGACTGCATCCCGCGGAGACCCAGTACTTC	CASSPGLHPAETQYF
TRBV6-2/TRBV6-3	.	14	.	TRBJ1-5	TGTGCCAGCAGTCCGTACACGTCGGGTCAGCCCCAGCATTTT	CASSPYTSGQPQHF
TRBV30	.	13	few	TRBJ1-5	TGTGCCTGGAGTGCTACCTTCTTAGAGCCCCAGCATTTT	CAWSATFLEPQHF
TRBV19	.	14	.	TRBJ1-5	TGTGCCAGTAGTACCAGGGGAATCAATCAGCCCCAGCATTTT	CASSTRGINQPQHF
TRBV5-3	.	11	.	TRBJ2-7	TGTGCCAGAAGCTTGTACTACGAGCAGTACTTC	CARSLYYEQYF
TRBV12-5	TRBD2	16	.	TRBJ2-1	TGTGCTAGTGGGGCTAGCGGGGGGGTCTCCTACAATGAGCAGTTCTTC	CASGASGGVSYNEQFF